The 7 T cell receptor beta chains given below trace back to one sample, sequenced in a study of CD8+CD57+ T cells in acquired aplastic anemia. Researchers used genomic DNA as the template to profile TCR beta VDJ and CDR3. One entry per CDR3 protein results from TCRdb running MiXCR on the reads. Among 150,000 to 200,000 distinct CDR3 sequences listed, 64% were seen once. Sequencing used sorted CD4+, CD8+, or CD8+CD57+ T cells (not recorded which) from PBMCs. Receptors were obtained from a human donor with severe aplastic anemia or a healthy control (not recorded which).

Concerning this clonotype: At one end the junction does not follow the germline gene, possibly because of a read error. The rearrangement uses TRBV7-6 and TRBJ2-7, with unresolved D. There are 13 residues in the CDR3. Germline assignment: CDR1 SGHVS and CDR2 FNYEAQ. The CDR3 DNA is TGTTCCAGCAGCTTAGCTCGCGCCTACGAGCAGTACTTC. Translation gives CSSSLARAYEQYF.

The rearrangement uses TRBV20-1 and TRBJ2-7, with D maybe TRBD2 (6 bases). V lost 7 bases and J lost 5, with 12 bases in between. This CDR3 has 11 amino acids. The germline V gene encodes CDR1 DFQATT and CDR2 SNEGSKA (reference sequence). CDR3 protein: CSDSRGDEQYF. The CDR3 DNA sequence: TGCAGTGACTCGCGGGGCGACGAGCAGTACTTC.

V usage is TRBV7-8 and J usage is TRBJ2-1, with D maybe TRBD1 (6 bases). V lost 1 base to trimming and J lost 0 bases, with 10 bases between them. Looked up from germline, CDR1 is SGHVS and CDR2 is FQNEAQ. CDR3 length: 16 amino acids. The CDR3 DNA sequence: TGTGCCAGCAGCTTAGTGGGACAACGCTCCTACAATGAGCAGTTCTTC. Its translation: CASSLVGQRSYNEQFF.

The J gene is TRBJ2-2, the V gene TRBV5-1; D remains unclear. The CDR3 is 15 residues long. CDR1 SGHRS and CDR2 YFSETQ come from the germline V gene. V was pared by 4 bases and J by 1 base, with 11 bases between. The CDR3 region has the DNA TGCGCCAGCAGCGTTACGTCGGGGAACACCGGGGAGCTGTTTTTT. Translating gives CASSVTSGNTGELFF.

This clonotype was counted at least ten times. The gene calls are TRBV11-2 and TRBJ2-7; D is unclear. The CDR3 loop spans 13 amino acids. Germline V gives CDR1 SGHAT, CDR2 FQNNGV. V was cut by 1 base and J by 3 bases, with 7 bases left in between. The CDR3 DNA is TGTGCCAGCAGCTTAGGGACGGTCTACGAGCAGTACTTC. It is translated as CASSLGTVYEQYF.

This clonotype was counted many times. V gene TRBV29-1 combines with J gene TRBJ1-1, with D possibly being TRBD1 (5 bases). The germline CDR1 and CDR2 sequences are SQVTM and ANQGSEA. The ends were cut back, 6 bases at V and 2 bases at J, with 10 bases in the middle. The CDR3 contains 12 residues. The CDR3 bases are TGCAGCGTAGACCAGGGAAACACTGAAGCTTTCTTT. Encoded protein: CSVDQGNTEAFF.

The V call is TRBV7-2, the J call TRBJ2-7; TRBD1 matches at 10 bases. The germline V gene encodes CDR1 SGHTA and CDR2 FQGNSA. The CDR3 is made up of 14 amino acids. The J segment lost 6 bases and the V segment lost 4 bases, leaving 6 bases of the junction unmatched. The CDR3 DNA reads TGTGCCAGCAGCTCCGACAGGGGGCGAACCGAGCAGTACTTC. Its translation: CASSSDRGRTEQYF.